This T cell receptor (beta chain) stems from a study of CD8+ T cells in alopecia areata. Study at large: Grafts of skin from C3H/HeJ donors aged roughly 6-12 months with spontaneous alopecia went to female C3H/HeJ mice aged roughly 7-10 weeks.

This clone has only a few counts. The antigen is not known. Genes and germline are mouse. The read terminates 4 residues before the CDR3 end, so the remaining end is supplied by the germline J gene. The sample has other DNA sequences that encode this CDR3 too. Study-wide results and limits: Unlike in mice, where it was clearer, TCR sharing across patients was less clear, possibly HLA-related.

Following RNA extraction, reverse transcription yielded cDNA that acted as the sequencing template. Repertoires were generated with immunoSEQ multiplex PCR, while TCRdb's copy carries only in-frame clones and drops some. Sampling found 290,000 or so clones, none seen once. The CDR3 totals 16 residues. V trimming: 1 base; J trimming: 4 bases; junction bases outside the gene matches: 4. The germline V gene has CDR1 FNHDT and CDR2 SITEND (reference sequence). Pooled cutaneous lymph node cells were sorted using CD4, CD8alpha, NKG2D, NKG2ACE and other markers. Sequences were obtained from CD4+ T cells sorted from a lymph node. The J gene is TRBJ2-2, the V gene TRBV19; the match to TRBD2 covers 10 bases. This receptor was obtained from a C3H/HeJ mouse with alopecia areata. For this strain, the MHC haplotype corresponds to H2-k. CDR3 amino acids: CASSISGGAPTGQLYF. The part of the CDR3 DNA that was read is TGTGCCAGCAGTATATCTGGGGGGGCGCCCACCGGG.